The 5 T cell receptor beta chains presented below share a single source sample, sequenced in a study of cytomegalovirus exposure and HLA in healthy donors. Primers for the PCR totalled 60 Vbeta and 13 Jbeta. Libraries were prepared by immunoSEQ multiplex PCR; TCRdb keeps only in-frame clonotypes and omits some of them. The sample contains roughly 150,000 clones, 82% of which appear only once. The sample taken for sequencing was PBMCs. The receptors stem from a girl aged 10 to 17 in good health and CMV-seropositive.

The CDR3 nucleotides are TGTGCCATCAGTGGGGGGGTCGGGATTAAGGCTGGGGCCAACGTCCTGACTTTC. As protein: CAISGGVGIKAGANVLTF. The rearrangement links TRBV10-3 to TRBJ2-6; possibly TRBD2 for D (6 bases). Between the trimmed V and J ends, which lost 4 bases and 2 bases, there was a span of 18 bases. The CDR3 is 18 residues long. In germline, CDR1 is ENHRY, CDR2 SYGVKD.

The rearrangement uses TRBV28 and TRBJ2-7, with D possibly TRBD1 on 6 matching bases. This CDR3 has 15 amino acids. CDR1 is MDHEN and CDR2 is SYDVKM in the germline V gene. Trimming took 5 bases from V and 1 from J, leaving 15 bases between them. The CDR3 protein is CASSRQWDTSYEQYF. The CDR3 coding sequence is TGTGCCAGCAGTCGACAGTGGGACACATCCTACGAGCAGTACTTC.

This clone has a handful of counts. The V gene is TRBV7-2, the J gene TRBJ2-7; the D gene is possibly TRBD1 (6 bases). Looked up from germline, CDR1 is SGHTA and CDR2 is FQGNSA. V lost 2 bases to trimming and J lost 3 bases, with 14 bases between them. This CDR3 is built from 15 residues. CDR3 bases: TGTGCCAGCAGCTTAACCAGGGGCCGAGGCTACGAGCAGTACTTC. Translation: CASSLTRGRGYEQYF.

The chain uses TRBV19 and TRBJ2-1; 9 bases are shared with TRBD1. The CDR3 runs 16 residues. V was pared by 6 bases and J by 7 bases, with 13 bases of the junction left unmatched. Per the germline V gene, CDR1 is LNHDA and CDR2 is SQIVND (reference sequence). Here the CDR3 DNA reads TGTGCCAGTAGCGTGACAGGGGGGGAGGTGTGGAATGAGCAGTTCTTC. Translation gives CASSVTGGEVWNEQFF.

The count of this clone is one. The V and J genes are TRBV30 and TRBJ1-3, with D tentatively TRBD1 (6 bases). Deletions cut 3 bases from V and 4 bases from J, with 7 bases between. Germline loops: CDR1 GTSNPN, CDR2 SVGIG (reference sequence). CDR3 length equals 12 residues. The CDR3 sequence: CAWSGQGNTIYF. CDR3 nucleotides: TGTGCCTGGAGCGGACAGGGAAACACCATATATTTT.